The 17 T cell receptor beta chains reported below all come from one sample, sequenced in a study of identical twins. TCRdb re-derived calls from the 5' RACE reads in MiXCR, one entry per CDR3 protein. The sample yields approximately 230,000 distinct CDR3 sequences, 6.5% seen once. These sequences were also reported in another study, on T cells expressing NK-cell markers.

Sequencing was performed on CD8+ T cells sorted from blood. Every receptor here comes from a woman between 18 and 30 years old in good health.

This clonotype was seen a handful of times. V and J are TRBV9 and TRBJ2-1; no reliable D call. V was pared by 0 bases and J by 3 bases, with 10 bases between. This CDR3 is 15 amino acids long. Germline CDR1 and CDR2: SGDLS and YYNGEE. The CDR3 DNA reads TGTGCCAGCAGCGTAGTTGGCGCCCACTACAATGAGCAGTTCTTC. Translating it yields CASSVVGAHYNEQFF.

This clonotype was detected many times. The chain recombines TRBV12-3 or TRBV12-4 with TRBJ2-7; D may be TRBD1 or TRBD2 (5 bases each). V lost 0 bases, J lost 4 bases, and 7 bases lay in between. This CDR3 region has 13 residues. CDR3 bases: TGTGCCAGCAGTTTAGCCTGGGGGTACGAGCAGTACTTC. It specifies CASSLAWGYEQYF.

This clonotype showed up just a few times. This chain uses TRBV13 with TRBJ1-1; TRBD1 is a possible D gene (5 bases). CDR3 length: 14 residues. In germline, CDR1 is PRHDT, CDR2 FYEKMQ (reference sequence). Trimming took off 0 bases at V and 5 bases at J, with 10 bases between the two ends. The CDR3 DNA sequence: TGTGCCAGCAGCTTAGGGCCTCCAGGGACTGAAGCTTTCTTT. It is translated as CASSLGPPGTEAFF.

The chain has TRBV30 and TRBJ2-1; 12 bases match TRBD2. The germline gives CDR1 GTSNPN, CDR2 SVGIG (reference sequence). The CDR3 totals 13 residues. The junction had 2 bases not matched to a gene; V was cut back by 1 base and J by 10 bases. The DNA for the CDR3 is TGTGCCTGGAGTGGAGGACTAGCGGGAGAGCAGTTCTTC. Its translation: CAWSGGLAGEQFF.

This clonotype was seen many times. The chain combines TRBV29-1 with TRBJ2-7; D is uncertain. Trimming shortened V by 5 bases and J by 6 bases, and 17 bases separated the two germline ends. Germline CDR1 reads SQVTM; CDR2 reads ANQGSEA. The CDR3 spans 13 residues. The CDR3: CSVQDDPRGEQYF. The CDR3 DNA follows: TGCAGCGTTCAGGACGACCCCCGTGGCGAGCAGTACTTC.

V gene TRBV6-5 combines with J gene TRBJ2-1, with D perhaps assigned TRBD1 or TRBD2 (5 bases each). There are 15 residues in the CDR3. V lost 0 bases and J 4 bases, leaving 10 bases between the germline ends. Germline CDR1 and CDR2: MNHEY and SVGAGI. The CDR3 DNA reads as TGTGCCAGCAGTTACTCTCGGGGCCTATACAATGAGCAGTTCTTC. Its protein product is CASSYSRGLYNEQFF.

Ten or more counts support this clonotype. This chain joins TRBV29-1 and TRBJ2-7, with unresolved D. V was pared by 5 bases and J by 1 base, with 12 bases between. This CDR3 is 13 amino acids long. From germline, CDR1 is SQVTM and CDR2 ANQGSEA. The CDR3 DNA is TGCAGCGTTTTCACGTCGAAGTCCTACGAGCAGTACTTC. It yields the protein CSVFTSKSYEQYF.

The V and J genes are TRBV5-1 and TRBJ2-7, with 7 bases matching TRBD2. Germline CDR1 reads SGHRS; CDR2 reads YFSETQ. With V trimmed by 3 bases and J by 5 bases, 2 bases remained unmatched. The CDR3 covers 12 residues. CDR3 bases: TGCGCCAGCAGCTCGGGACTAAACGAGCAGTACTTC. Translated: CASSSGLNEQYF.

There are a few counts of this clonotype. CDR3 nucleotides: TGCAGCGTTGGGGGGGGGAGCTCCTTCTCCTACGAGCAGTACTTC. This translates into CSVGGGSSFSYEQYF. The chain employs TRBV29-1 and TRBJ2-7; 7 bases map to TRBD2. The CDR3 is 15 residues long. Trimming cost V 4 bases and J 0 bases; bases outside gene matches: 9. Germline CDR1 and CDR2: SQVTM and ANQGSEA.

The V gene is TRBV6-5, the J gene TRBJ2-2; D remains unclear. Germline values: CDR1 MNHEY, CDR2 SVGAGI. V gave up 2 bases and J gave up 7 bases, with 8 bases separating them. The CDR3 contains 13 residues. The CDR3 region has the DNA TGTGCCAGCAGTTACATCACCGGCGGGGAGCTGTTTTTT. This codes for CASSYITGGELFF.

This clonotype showed up many times. The chain combines TRBV12-3 or TRBV12-4 with TRBJ1-1; no reliable D call. Trimming stripped 5 bases from V and 1 base from J, with 14 bases between. The CDR3 sequence is 15 residues long. CDR3 nucleotides: TGTGCCAGCAGTGGTATCCTTGATTCGAACACTGAAGCTTTCTTT. This translates into CASSGILDSNTEAFF.

This clonotype was detected ten times or more. The rearrangement links TRBV7-9 to TRBJ1-2, with D hard to call. The V gene's germline CDR1 is SEHNR and CDR2 FQNEAQ (reference sequence). V lost 5 bases, J lost 3 bases, and 13 bases lay in between. CDR3 size: 14 residues. As DNA, the CDR3 is TGTGCCAGCAGCCCAGGACGAGCCTACTATGGCTACACCTTC. Its protein is CASSPGRAYYGYTF. The full variable domain, its missing parts supplied by reference TRBV7-9 and TRBJ1-2, is DTGVSQNPRHKITKRGQNVTFRCDPISEHNRLYWYRQTLGQGPEFLTYFQNEAQLEKSRLLSDRFSAERPKGSFSTLEIQRTEQGDSAMYLCASSPGRAYYGYTFGSGTRLTVV.

Ten or more counts support this clonotype. The CDR3 DNA reads as TGTGCCACCGGTAGGGGGGGGACCAGCTCCTACAATGAGCAGTTCTTC. Its translation is CATGRGGTSSYNEQFF. J is TRBJ2-1 and V is TRBV19; D might be TRBD2 (7 bases). CDR3 length: 16 residues. Deletions cut 10 bases from V and 0 bases from J, with 19 bases between. From germline, CDR1 is LNHDA and CDR2 SQIVND (reference sequence).

This clonotype has just a few counts. This rearrangement joins TRBV20-1 to TRBJ2-2, with 7 bases that match TRBD2. There are 18 residues in the CDR3. Trimming took 0 bases from V and 1 from J; bases not matched to a gene: 11. Germline CDR1 is DFQATT and CDR2 is SNEGSKA (reference sequence). The CDR3 loop reads CSARDPYRTGGNTGELFF. CDR3 DNA: TGCAGTGCTAGAGATCCCTATAGGACGGGGGGGAACACCGGGGAGCTGTTTTTT.

This clonotype was detected many times. The chain is built from TRBV27 and TRBJ2-3; D is possibly TRBD2 (5 bases). The CDR3 totals 13 residues. Germline V gene sequence: CDR1 MNHEY, CDR2 SMNVEV (reference sequence). V was pared by 4 bases and J by 14 bases, with 19 bases between. The CDR3: CASSSFDYFLPYF. CDR3 nucleotide sequence: TGTGCCAGCAGTTCCTTTGACTACTTCCTGCCGTATTTT.

This clonotype was detected only a few times. V gene TRBV9 combines with J gene TRBJ2-1, with 9 bases aligning to TRBD1. V lost 3 bases to trimming and J lost 8 bases; unmatched junction nucleotides: 9. Germline V lookup: CDR1 SGDLS, CDR2 YYNGEE. The CDR3 is 15 amino acids. CDR3: CASSAPDRGGDEQFF. In DNA form, the CDR3 reads TGTGCCAGCAGCGCCCCGGACAGGGGAGGGGATGAGCAGTTCTTC.

This clonotype was detected many times. The rearrangement links TRBV12-3 or TRBV12-4 to TRBJ2-3; maybe TRBD1 (5 bases). Trimming removed 3 bases at V and 3 bases at J, with 13 bases between. The CDR3 sequence is 15 residues long. The CDR3 DNA follows: TGTGCCAGCAGTTTTGGGCAGGGTGAGACAGATACGCAGTATTTT. It translates to CASSFGQGETDTQYF.